The 19 T cell receptor beta chains in this list originate from one sample, sequenced in a study of blood T cell repertoires in COVID-19. Sequencing was performed with immunoSEQ multiplex PCR; in TCRdb, only in-frame clones are kept and a portion is missing. The profile shows 350,000 to 450,000 clones, around nine tenths of them singletons. The sample consisted of peripheral blood. Receptor source: a woman between 35 and 50 years old with COVID-19, enrolled during active disease.

V is TRBV24-1 and J is TRBJ2-1; 9 nucleotides match TRBD1. The ends lost 2 bases at V and 4 bases at J; junction bases unmatched: 5. Per the germline V gene, CDR1 is KGHDR and CDR2 is SFDVKD. The CDR3 sequence is 16 residues long. In nucleotides, the CDR3 is TGTGCCACCAGTGATTCGACAGGGGGTGGTTACAATGAGCAGTTCTTC. Amino acid sequence: CATSDSTGGGYNEQFF.

The V and J genes are TRBV2 and TRBJ2-3; 7 nucleotides line up with TRBD1. The CDR3 totals 15 residues. CDR1 SNHLY and CDR2 FYNNEI come from the germline V gene. V was pared by 7 bases and J by 10 bases, with 17 bases of the junction left unmatched. Here the CDR3 reads CASTREDRRAQAQYF. For the CDR3, the DNA is TGTGCCAGCACACGAGAGGACAGGAGAGCGCAAGCGCAGTATTTT. Supplemented by reference TRBV2 and TRBJ2-3, the full variable domain reads EPEVTQTPSHQVTQMGQEVILRCVPISNHLYFYWYRQILGQKVEFLVSFYNNEISEKSEIFDDQFSVERPDGSNFTLKIRSTKLEDSAMYFCASTREDRRAQAQYFGPGTRLTVL.

The rearrangement uses TRBV12-3 or TRBV12-4 and TRBJ1-1, with D possibly matching TRBD1 (5 bases). V was clipped by 3 bases and J by 1 base, with 6 bases between them. This CDR3 contains 13 residues. The DNA for the CDR3 is TGTGCCAGCAGTTTTGGGGCGAACACTGAAGCTTTCTTT. It specifies CASSFGANTEAFF.

The CDR3 DNA sequence: TGTGCCAGCGAGAGGTACACTGAAGCTTTCTTT. It codes for CASERYTEAFF. The chain joins TRBV7-9 to TRBJ1-1; the D is unclear. In germline, CDR1 is SEHNR, CDR2 FQNEAQ (reference sequence). The CDR3 spans 11 residues. V was shortened by 8 bases and J by 3 bases, with 7 bases between the two germline ends.

This clone has more than one count but fewer than ten. Different DNA sequences within this sample yield the same CDR3. J is TRBJ1-1 and V is TRBV28; 9 bases align to TRBD1. The J segment lost 4 bases and the V segment lost 6 bases, leaving 9 bases of the junction unmatched. The CDR3 extends over 15 amino acids. Germline V lookup: CDR1 MDHEN, CDR2 SYDVKM. The CDR3 protein is CASSRNRGRTTEAFF. CDR3 coding DNA: TGTGCCAGCAGCCGAAACAGGGGGCGGACCACTGAAGCTTTCTTT.

V gene TRBV10-3 combines with J gene TRBJ1-1, with a possible D match to TRBD1 (6 bases). This CDR3 has 15 residues. Per the germline V gene, CDR1 is ENHRY and CDR2 is SYGVKD. The V gene lost 0 bases and the J gene lost 4 bases, with 12 bases spanning the gap. The CDR3 is CAISESVTGRTEAFF. In DNA form, the CDR3 reads TGTGCCATCAGTGAGTCAGTTACAGGGCGCACTGAAGCTTTCTTT.

The chain joins TRBV19 to TRBJ2-2; possible D gene TRBD1, 6 bases. The CDR3 sequence is 15 residues long. Germline CDR1 is LNHDA and CDR2 is SQIVND (reference sequence). V was trimmed by 3 bases and J by 6 bases, leaving 14 bases between them. The CDR3 protein is CASSIPTGLPGELFF. The CDR3, as DNA: TGTGCCAGTAGTATCCCCACAGGGCTTCCCGGGGAGCTGTTTTTT.

The chain recombines TRBV28 with TRBJ1-5; 8 bases are a match to TRBD1. This CDR3 region has 15 residues. Trimming cost V 5 bases and J 9 bases; bases outside gene matches: 12. Germline V gives CDR1 MDHEN, CDR2 SYDVKM. The CDR3 protein is CASSPNRGKGRPQHF. The CDR3 DNA sequence: TGTGCCAGCAGTCCCAACAGGGGGAAGGGGCGGCCCCAGCATTTT. The whole variable domain, filled in from reference TRBV28 and TRBJ1-5, reads DVKVTQSSRYLVKRTGEKVFLECVQDMDHENMFWYRQDPGLGLRLIYFSYDVKMKEKGDIPEGYSVSREKKERFSLILESASTNQTSMYLCASSPNRGKGRPQHFGDGTRLSIL.

As to this clone: One end of the junction fails to match germline, which may point to a read error. J is TRBJ2-6 and V is TRBV7-7; D is possibly TRBD1 (5 bases). The CDR3 is made up of 16 amino acids. The germline CDR1 and CDR2 sequences are SSHAT and FNYEAQ (reference sequence). DNA for the CDR3: TGTGCTAGCAGCTTAGGTCCAGGGACTGGGGCCAACGTCCTGACTTTC. Encoded protein: CASSLGPGTGANVLTF.

The chain uses TRBV5-1 and TRBJ1-3, with a weak D call TRBD1 (6 bases). Germline V lookup: CDR1 SGHRS, CDR2 YFSETQ. This CDR3 comprises 17 residues. Trimming stripped 0 bases from V and 0 bases from J, with 13 bases between. CDR3 sequence reads: CASSLAVGGFSGNTIYF. DNA of the CDR3: TGCGCCAGCAGCTTGGCCGTAGGGGGATTCTCTGGAAACACCATATATTTT.

This sequence joins TRBV11-2 and TRBJ2-7, with a possible D match to TRBD2 (6 bases). Germline loops: CDR1 SGHAT, CDR2 FQNNGV. Trimming took off 3 bases at V and 1 base at J, with 10 bases between the two ends. This CDR3 comprises 14 residues. The CDR3 nucleotides are TGTGCCAGCAGCTTTACCGGGACTTCCTACGAGCAGTACTTC. Protein sequence: CASSFTGTSYEQYF.

V usage is TRBV5-1 and J usage is TRBJ1-4, with TRBD1 matching 7 bases. There are 14 residues in the CDR3. With 1 base clipped from V and 7 bases from J, the junction kept 4 bases outside the gene matches. Germline CDR1 reads SGHRS; CDR2 reads YFSETQ. The CDR3 sequence is CASSLRQGGEKLFF. CDR3 bases: TGCGCCAGCAGCTTGAGACAGGGAGGTGAAAAACTGTTTTTT.

The V gene is TRBV5-3, the J gene TRBJ1-5; D gene ambiguous. TRBV5-3 belongs to the ORF category, with a function that is uncertain. CDR3 length: 16 amino acids. V was shortened by 0 bases and J by 2 bases, with 12 bases between the two germline ends. The CDR3 region has the DNA TGTGCCAGAAGCTTGGCCGGAGGTAAGGGCAATCAGCCCCAGCATTTT. This codes for CARSLAGGKGNQPQHF.

The chain joins TRBV11-3 to TRBJ1-1; tentative D call: TRBD1 (6 bases). Trimming pared 0 bases from V and 6 bases from J, leaving 11 bases between. Germline V CDR1 and CDR2: SGHNT, YENEEA. The CDR3 is 14 amino acids. CDR3 amino acids: CASSLDGGAAEAFF. The CDR3 nucleotides are TGTGCCAGCAGCTTAGATGGGGGGGCGGCTGAAGCTTTCTTT.

This sequence joins TRBV6-5 and TRBJ2-1, with 8 bases that match TRBD1. V lost 4 bases to trimming and J lost 1 base; unmatched junction nucleotides: 6. The germline gives CDR1 MNHEY, CDR2 SVGAGI. The CDR3 covers 16 residues. CDR3 in amino acids: CASSSWQGASYNEQFF. The CDR3 DNA follows: TGTGCCAGCAGTTCCTGGCAGGGGGCTTCCTACAATGAGCAGTTCTTC.

The V and J genes are TRBV4-3 and TRBJ1-5; maybe TRBD1 (5 bases). V was cut by 0 bases and J by 9 bases, with 15 bases left in between. Germline-derived CDR1 and CDR2 are LGHNA and YSLEER. The CDR3 extends over 15 amino acids. CDR3 sequence reads: CASSQERGVEGPQHF. The CDR3 region has the DNA TGCGCCAGCAGCCAAGAAAGGGGTGTAGAAGGGCCCCAGCATTTT.

J is TRBJ1-5 and V is TRBV28; 10 bases map to TRBD1. The CDR3 sequence is 16 residues long. Looked up from germline, CDR1 is MDHEN and CDR2 is SYDVKM. V trimming: 5 bases; J trimming: 3 bases; junction bases outside the gene matches: 7. The CDR3 reads CASSDQDRGNNQPQHF. CDR3 nucleotide sequence: TGTGCCAGCAGTGATCAGGACAGGGGGAACAATCAGCCCCAGCATTTT.

The chain employs TRBV5-3 and TRBJ1-4; possibly TRBD1 for D (5 bases). TRBV5-3 is given ORF status, its function remaining uncertain. Trimming shortened V by 3 bases and J by 8 bases, and 17 bases separated the two germline ends. The CDR3 length is 15 residues. The CDR3 region has the DNA TGTGCCAGAAGCTACGACAGAAGTCTGTGGGAAAAACTGTTTTTT. Translated, it gives CARSYDRSLWEKLFF.

This chain connects TRBV18 to TRBJ2-7, with 8 bases identical to TRBD1. Per germline, CDR1 KGHSH and CDR2 LQKENI. This CDR3 region has 15 residues. J lost 6 bases, V lost 1 base, and 8 bases had no gene match. CDR3 nucleotide sequence: TGTGCCAGCTCACCACTTGGACAGGGCGAAGGCGAGCAGTACTTC. This sequence encodes CASSPLGQGEGEQYF.